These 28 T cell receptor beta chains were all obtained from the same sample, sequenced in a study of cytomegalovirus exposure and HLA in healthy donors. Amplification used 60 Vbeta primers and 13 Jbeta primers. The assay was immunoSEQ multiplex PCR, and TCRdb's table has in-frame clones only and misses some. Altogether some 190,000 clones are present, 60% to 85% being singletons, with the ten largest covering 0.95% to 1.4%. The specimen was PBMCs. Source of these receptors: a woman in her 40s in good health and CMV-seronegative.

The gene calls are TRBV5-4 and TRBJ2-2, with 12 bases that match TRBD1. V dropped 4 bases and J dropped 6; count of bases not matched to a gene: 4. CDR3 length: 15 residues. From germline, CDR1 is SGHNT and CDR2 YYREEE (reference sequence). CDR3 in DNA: TGTGCCAGCAGCGACTGGGACAGGGGGCCCGGGGAGCTGTTTTTT. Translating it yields CASSDWDRGPGELFF. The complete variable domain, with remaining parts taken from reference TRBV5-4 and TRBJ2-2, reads ETGVTQSPTHLIKTRGQQVTLRCSSQSGHNTVSWYQQALGQGPQFIFQYYREEENGRGNFPPRFSGLQFPNYSSELNVNALELDDSALYLCASSDWDRGPGELFFGEGSRLTVL.

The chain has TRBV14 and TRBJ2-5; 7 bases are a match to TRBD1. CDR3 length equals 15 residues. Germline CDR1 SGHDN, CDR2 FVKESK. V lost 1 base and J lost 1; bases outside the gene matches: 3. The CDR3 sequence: CASSQGGTVQETQYF. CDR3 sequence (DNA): TGTGCCAGCAGCCAAGGGGGGACAGTCCAAGAGACCCAGTACTTC.

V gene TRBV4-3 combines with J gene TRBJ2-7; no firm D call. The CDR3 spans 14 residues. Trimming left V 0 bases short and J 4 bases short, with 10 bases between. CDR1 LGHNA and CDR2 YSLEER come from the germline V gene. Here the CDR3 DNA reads TGCGCCAGCAGCCAAGACTTTACAGTATACGAGCAGTACTTC. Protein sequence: CASSQDFTVYEQYF.

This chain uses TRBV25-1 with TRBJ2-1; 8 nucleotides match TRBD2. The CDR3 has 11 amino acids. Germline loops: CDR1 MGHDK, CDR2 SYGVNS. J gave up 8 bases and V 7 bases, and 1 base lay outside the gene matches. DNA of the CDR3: TGTGCCAGCACGGGGGGGGATGAGCAGTTCTTC. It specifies CASTGGDEQFF.

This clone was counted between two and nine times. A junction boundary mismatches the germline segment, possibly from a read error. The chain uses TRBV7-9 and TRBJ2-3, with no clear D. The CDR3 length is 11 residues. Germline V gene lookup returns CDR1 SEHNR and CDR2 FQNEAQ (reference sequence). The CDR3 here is CSSSLLSPQYF. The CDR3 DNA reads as TGTTCCAGCAGCTTACTATCCCCGCAGTATTTT.

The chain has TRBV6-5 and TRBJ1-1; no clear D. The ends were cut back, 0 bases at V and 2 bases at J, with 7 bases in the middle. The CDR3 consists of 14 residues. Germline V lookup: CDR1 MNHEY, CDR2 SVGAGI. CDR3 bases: TGTGCCAGCAGTTACTCGTCCAGAAACACTGAAGCTTTCTTT. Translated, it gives CASSYSSRNTEAFF.

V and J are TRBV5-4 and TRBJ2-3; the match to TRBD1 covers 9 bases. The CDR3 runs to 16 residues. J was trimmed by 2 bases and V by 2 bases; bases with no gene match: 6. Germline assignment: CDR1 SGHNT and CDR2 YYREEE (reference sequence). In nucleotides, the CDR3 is TGTGCCAGCAGCTTTCTGACAGGGGGGCTCACAGATACGCAGTATTTT. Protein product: CASSFLTGGLTDTQYF.

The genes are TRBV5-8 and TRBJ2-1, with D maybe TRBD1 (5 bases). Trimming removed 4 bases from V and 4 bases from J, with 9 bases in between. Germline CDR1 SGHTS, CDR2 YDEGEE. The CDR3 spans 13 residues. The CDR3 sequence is CASSLDRYNEQFF. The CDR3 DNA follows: TGTGCCAGCAGCCTCGACAGATACAATGAGCAGTTCTTC.

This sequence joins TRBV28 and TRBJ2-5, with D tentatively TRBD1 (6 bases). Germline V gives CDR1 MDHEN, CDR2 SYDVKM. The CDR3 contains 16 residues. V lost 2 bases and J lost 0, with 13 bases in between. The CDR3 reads CASSLRTGQYQETQYF. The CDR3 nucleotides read TGTGCCAGCAGTTTAAGGACCGGACAGTACCAAGAGACCCAGTACTTC.

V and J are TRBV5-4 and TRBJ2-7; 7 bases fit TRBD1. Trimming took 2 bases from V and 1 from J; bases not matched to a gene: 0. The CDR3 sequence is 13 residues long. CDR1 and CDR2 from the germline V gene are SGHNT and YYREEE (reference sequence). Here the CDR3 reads CASSLQGSYEQYV. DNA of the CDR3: TGTGCCAGCAGCTTACAGGGGTCCTACGAGCAGTACGTC.

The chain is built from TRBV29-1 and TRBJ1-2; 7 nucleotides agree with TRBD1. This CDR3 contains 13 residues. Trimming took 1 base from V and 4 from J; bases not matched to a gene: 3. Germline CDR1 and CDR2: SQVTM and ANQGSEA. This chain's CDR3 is CSVEATGIYGYTF. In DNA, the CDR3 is TGCAGCGTTGAAGCGACAGGGATCTATGGCTACACCTTC.

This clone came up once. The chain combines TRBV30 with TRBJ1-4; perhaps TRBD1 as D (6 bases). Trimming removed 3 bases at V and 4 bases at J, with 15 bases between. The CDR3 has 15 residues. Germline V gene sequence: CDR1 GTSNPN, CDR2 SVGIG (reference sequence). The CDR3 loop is CAWRPRTALNEKLFF. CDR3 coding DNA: TGTGCCTGGAGGCCCCGGACAGCGCTTAATGAAAAACTGTTTTTT. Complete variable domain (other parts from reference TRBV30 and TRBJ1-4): SQTIHQWPATLVQPVGSPLSLECTVEGTSNPNLYWYRQAAGRGLQLLFYSVGIGQISSEVPQNLSASRPQDRQFILSSKKLLLSDSGFYLCAWRPRTALNEKLFFGSGTQLSVL.

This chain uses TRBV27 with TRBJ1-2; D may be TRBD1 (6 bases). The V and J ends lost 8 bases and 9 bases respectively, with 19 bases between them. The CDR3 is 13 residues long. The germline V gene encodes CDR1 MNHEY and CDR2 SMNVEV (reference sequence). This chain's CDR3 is CASAGTPKLRYTF. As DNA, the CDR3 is TGTGCCAGCGCCGGGACACCGAAGCTTCGCTACACCTTC.

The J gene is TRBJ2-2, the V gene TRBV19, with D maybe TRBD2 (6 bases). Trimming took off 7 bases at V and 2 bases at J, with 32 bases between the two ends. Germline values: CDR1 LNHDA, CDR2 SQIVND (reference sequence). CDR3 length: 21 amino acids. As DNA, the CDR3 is TGTGCCAGTATCTCCTCCTCTCCGATAGGGGAGGCGGGAACTAACACCGGGGAGCTGTTTTTT. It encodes CASISSSPIGEAGTNTGELFF. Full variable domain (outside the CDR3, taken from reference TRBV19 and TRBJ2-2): DGGITQSPKYLFRKEGQNVTLSCEQNLNHDAMYWYRQDPGQGLRLIYYSQIVNDFQKGDIAEGYSVSREKKESFPLTVTSAQKNPTAFYLCASISSSPIGEAGTNTGELFFGEGSRLTVL.

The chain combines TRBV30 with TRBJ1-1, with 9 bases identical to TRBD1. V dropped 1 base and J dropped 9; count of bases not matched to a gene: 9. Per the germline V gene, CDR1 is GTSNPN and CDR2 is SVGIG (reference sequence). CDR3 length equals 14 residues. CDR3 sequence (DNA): TGTGCCTGGAGTGAAGCGACAGGGGGGGATCAAGCTTTCTTT. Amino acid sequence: CAWSEATGGDQAFF.

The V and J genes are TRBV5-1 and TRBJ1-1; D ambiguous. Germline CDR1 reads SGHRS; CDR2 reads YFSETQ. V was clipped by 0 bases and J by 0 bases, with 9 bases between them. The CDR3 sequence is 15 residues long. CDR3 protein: CASSLDGDLNTEAFF. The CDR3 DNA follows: TGCGCCAGCAGCTTGGACGGGGATCTGAACACTGAAGCTTTCTTT.

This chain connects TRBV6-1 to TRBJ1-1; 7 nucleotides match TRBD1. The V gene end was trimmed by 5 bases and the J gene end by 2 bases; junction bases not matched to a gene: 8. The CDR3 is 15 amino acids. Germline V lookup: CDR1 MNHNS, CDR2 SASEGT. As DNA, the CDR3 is TGTGCCAGCAGTCTAGAGGCAGGGGGTAACACTGAAGCTTTCTTT. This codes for CASSLEAGGNTEAFF.

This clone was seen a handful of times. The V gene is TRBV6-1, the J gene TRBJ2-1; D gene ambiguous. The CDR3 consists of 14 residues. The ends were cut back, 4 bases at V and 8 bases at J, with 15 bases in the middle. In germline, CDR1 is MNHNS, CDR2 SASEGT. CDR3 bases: TGTGCCAGCAGTGTGTCCGAGGCCAGCTATGAGCAGTTCTTC. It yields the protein CASSVSEASYEQFF.

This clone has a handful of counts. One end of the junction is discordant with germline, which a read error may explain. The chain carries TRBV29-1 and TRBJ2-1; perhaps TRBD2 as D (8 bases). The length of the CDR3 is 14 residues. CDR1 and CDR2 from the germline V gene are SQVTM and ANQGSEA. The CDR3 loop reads CSVERSGGGNGQFF. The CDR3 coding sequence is TGCAGCGTTGAACGCTCGGGAGGGGGCAATGGGCAGTTCTTC.

CDR3 in amino acids: CASSFGGAGTGELFF. The CDR3 DNA sequence: TGTGCCAGCAGCTTTGGCGGGGCGGGTACCGGGGAGCTGTTTTTT. This sequence joins TRBV7-6 and TRBJ2-2; tentatively, D is TRBD2 (6 bases). This CDR3 has 15 amino acids. Germline CDR1 reads SGHVS; CDR2 reads FNYEAQ. The V end was cut by 3 bases, the J end by 5 bases, with 13 bases between.

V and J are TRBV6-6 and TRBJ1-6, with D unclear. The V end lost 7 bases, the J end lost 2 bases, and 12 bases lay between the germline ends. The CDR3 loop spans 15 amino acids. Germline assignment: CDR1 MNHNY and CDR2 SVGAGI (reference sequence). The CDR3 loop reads CASTLDRAYNSPLHF. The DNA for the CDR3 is TGTGCCAGCACTCTCGACCGGGCCTATAATTCACCCCTCCACTTT.

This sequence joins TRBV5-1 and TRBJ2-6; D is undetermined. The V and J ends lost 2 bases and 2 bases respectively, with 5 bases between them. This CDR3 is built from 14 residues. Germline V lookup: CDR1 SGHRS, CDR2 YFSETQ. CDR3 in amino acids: CASSFEAGANVLTF. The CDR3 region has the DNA TGCGCCAGCAGCTTCGAGGCTGGGGCCAACGTCCTGACTTTC.

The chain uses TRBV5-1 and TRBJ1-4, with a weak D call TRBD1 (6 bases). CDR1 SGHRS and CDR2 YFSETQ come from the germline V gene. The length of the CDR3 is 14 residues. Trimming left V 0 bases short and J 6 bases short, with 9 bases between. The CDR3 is CASSLAGEDEKLFF. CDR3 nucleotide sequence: TGCGCCAGCAGCTTGGCAGGGGAAGATGAAAAACTGTTTTTT.

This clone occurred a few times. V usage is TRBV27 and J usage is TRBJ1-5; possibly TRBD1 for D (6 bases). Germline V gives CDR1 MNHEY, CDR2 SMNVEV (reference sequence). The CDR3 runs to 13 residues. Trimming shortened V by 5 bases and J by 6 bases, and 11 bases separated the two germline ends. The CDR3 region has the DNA TGTGCCAGCAGTCCCTCAGGGGCTCAGCCCCAGCATTTT. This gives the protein CASSPSGAQPQHF.

The CDR3 sequence: CAWIKDINNSPLHF. The CDR3 DNA sequence: TGTGCCTGGATAAAGGACATAAATAATTCACCCCTCCACTTT. The chain couples TRBV30 to TRBJ1-6; tentatively, D is TRBD1 (5 bases). The length of the CDR3 is 14 residues. V was pared by 4 bases and J by 5 bases, with 12 bases between. Germline CDR1 GTSNPN, CDR2 SVGIG (reference sequence).

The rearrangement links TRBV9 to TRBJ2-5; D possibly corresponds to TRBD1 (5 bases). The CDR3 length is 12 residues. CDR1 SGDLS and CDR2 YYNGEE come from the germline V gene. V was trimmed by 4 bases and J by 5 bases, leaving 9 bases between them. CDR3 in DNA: TGTGCCAGCAGCCCCTCAGGGGAGACCCAGTACTTC. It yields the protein CASSPSGETQYF.

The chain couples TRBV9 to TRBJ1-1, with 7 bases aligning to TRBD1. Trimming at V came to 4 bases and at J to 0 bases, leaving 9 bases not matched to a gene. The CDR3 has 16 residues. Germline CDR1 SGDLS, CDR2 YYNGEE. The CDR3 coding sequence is TGTGCCAGCAGCCTACTTGGGACAGCCATGAACACTGAAGCTTTCTTT. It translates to CASSLLGTAMNTEAFF.

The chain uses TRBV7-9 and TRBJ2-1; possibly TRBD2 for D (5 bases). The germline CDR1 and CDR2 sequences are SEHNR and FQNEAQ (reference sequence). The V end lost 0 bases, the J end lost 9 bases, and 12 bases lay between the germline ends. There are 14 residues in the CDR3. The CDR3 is CASSLAGEVGEQFF. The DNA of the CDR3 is TGTGCCAGCAGCTTAGCGGGAGAGGTTGGTGAGCAGTTCTTC.